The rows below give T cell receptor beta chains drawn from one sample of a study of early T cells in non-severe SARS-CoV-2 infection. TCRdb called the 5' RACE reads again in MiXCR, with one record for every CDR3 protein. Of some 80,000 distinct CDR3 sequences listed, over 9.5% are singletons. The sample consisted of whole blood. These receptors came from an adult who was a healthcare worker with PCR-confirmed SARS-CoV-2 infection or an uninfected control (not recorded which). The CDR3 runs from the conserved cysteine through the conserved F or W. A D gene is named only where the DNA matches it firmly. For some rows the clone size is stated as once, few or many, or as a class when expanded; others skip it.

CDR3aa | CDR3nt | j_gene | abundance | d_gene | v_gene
CASTGRNTGELFF | TGTGCCAGCACGGGGCGGAACACCGGGGAGCTGTTTTTT | TRBJ2-2 | many | NA | TRBV2
CSERARGSDTQYF | TGCAGTGAAAGGGCCAGGGGATCAGATACGCAGTATTTT | TRBJ2-3 | few | NA | TRBV20-1
CASSLWDLRDNEQFF | TGTGCCAGCAGCTTGTGGGACCTTAGGGACAATGAGCAGTTCTTC | TRBJ2-1 | many | NA | TRBV5-4
CASSQERGIYNEQFF | TGTGCCAGCAGCCAAGAGAGGGGAATATACAATGAGCAGTTCTTC | TRBJ2-1 | NA | NA | TRBV3-1
CASSFPGDTEAFF | TGTGCCAGCAGCTTCCCAGGCGACACTGAAGCTTTCTTT | TRBJ1-1 | NA | NA | TRBV7-9
CSANGLYEQYF | TGCAGTGCTAATGGACTCTACGAGCAGTACTTC | TRBJ2-7 | few | NA | TRBV20-1
CASTSIKEDFSYNSPLHF | TGTGCCAGCACCTCTATCAAGGAGGACTTCTCCTATAATTCACCCCTCCACTTT | TRBJ1-6 | few | NA | TRBV28
CASTFGGRETQYF | TGTGCCAGCACCTTTGGGGGGCGAGAGACCCAGTACTTC | TRBJ2-5 | NA | NA | TRBV3-1
CASSLGRGTEAFF | TGTGCCAGCAGCTTAGGAAGGGGCACTGAAGCTTTCTTT | TRBJ1-1 | many | NA | TRBV11-3
CAISDLRMQFF | TGTGCCATCAGTGATTTGCGCATGCAGTTCTTC | TRBJ2-1 | few | NA | TRBV10-3
CASSQGGGSYNEQFF | TGTGCCAGCAGCCAGGGTGGGGGTTCCTACAATGAGCAGTTCTTC | TRBJ2-1 | NA | NA | TRBV7-9
CASSPRGGNEQFF | TGTGCCAGCAGTCCGAGAGGGGGAAATGAGCAGTTCTTC | TRBJ2-1 | NA | NA | TRBV27
CASSPEHYNEQFF | TGTGCCAGCAGCCCGGAACACTACAATGAGCAGTTCTTC | TRBJ2-1 | NA | NA | TRBV5-6
CASSHESGINSPLHF | TGCGCCAGCAGCCACGAATCAGGGATTAATTCACCCCTCCACTTT | TRBJ1-6 | NA | NA | TRBV4-1
CSARGGGDTYSNQPQHF | TGCAGTGCTAGAGGGGGAGGGGACACATATAGCAATCAGCCCCAGCATTTT | TRBJ1-5 | many | NA | TRBV20-1
CASSWEQVNTEAFF | TGTGCCAGCAGCTGGGAGCAGGTGAACACTGAAGCTTTCTTT | TRBJ1-1 | few | NA | TRBV5-4
CASSELGGGTDTQYF | TGTGCCAGCAGTGAACTGGGCGGGGGCACAGATACGCAGTATTTT | TRBJ2-3 | many | NA | TRBV6-1
CASSLTGGSEAFF | TGTGCCAGCAGTTTGACCGGGGGCTCTGAAGCTTTCTTT | TRBJ1-1 | NA | NA | TRBV12-3/TRBV12-4
CASSSGLAGGYEQYF | TGTGCCAGCAGCTCGGGACTAGCGGGAGGTTACGAGCAGTACTTC | TRBJ2-7 | few | TRBD2 | TRBV7-2
CASSLARGTEDQPQHF | TGTGCCAGCAGCTTAGCGCGGGGGACTGAGGATCAGCCCCAGCATTTT | TRBJ1-5 | many | NA | TRBV7-2
CATTGTSGAVREQFF | TGTGCCACGACCGGGACTAGCGGGGCTGTTAGGGAGCAGTTCTTC | TRBJ2-1 | NA | TRBD2 | TRBV24-1
CASSLSGSTGELFF | TGCGCCAGCAGCTTGTCCGGGTCCACCGGGGAGCTGTTTTTT | TRBJ2-2 | few | NA | TRBV5-1
CASIPSDAGELFF | TGCGCCAGCATCCCTTCCGACGCCGGGGAGCTGTTTTTT | TRBJ2-2 | NA | NA | TRBV5-1
CASSYLQGSTEAFF | TGTGCCAGCAGCTACCTACAGGGTAGCACTGAAGCTTTCTTT | TRBJ1-1 | NA | NA | TRBV7-9
CAWRRATFYEQYF | TGTGCCTGGAGAAGGGCCACTTTCTACGAGCAGTACTTC | TRBJ2-7 | few | NA | TRBV30
CASDTSGSEQYF | TGTGCCAGCGATACTAGCGGGAGCGAGCAGTACTTC | TRBJ2-7 | many | TRBD2 | TRBV28
CATSDAPALSGTQYF | TGTGCCACCAGTGATGCCCCGGCCCTCTCAGGGACCCAGTACTTC | TRBJ2-5 | many | NA | TRBV24-1
CASSLDGSGARTDTQYF | TGTGCCAGCAGCTTAGACGGTAGCGGGGCCCGCACAGATACGCAGTATTTT | TRBJ2-3 | NA | TRBD2 | TRBV7-6
CASSSGSEAFF | TGTGCCAGCAGTTCAGGGAGTGAAGCTTTCTTT | TRBJ1-1 | few | NA | TRBV12-3/TRBV12-4
CASSRDSSYEQYF | TGTGCCAGCAGCCGGGACAGCTCCTACGAGCAGTACTTC | TRBJ2-7 | many | TRBD1 | TRBV2
CSVTGGAYYGYTF | TGCAGCGTCACAGGGGGCGCGTACTATGGCTACACCTTC | TRBJ1-2 | NA | TRBD1 | TRBV29-1
CASSPHQRSAMNTEAFF | TGTGCCAGCAGCCCACACCAGCGATCCGCCATGAACACTGAAGCTTTCTTT | TRBJ1-1 | many | NA | TRBV7-6
CASSANFQETQYF | TGTGCCAGCAGTGCTAACTTCCAAGAGACCCAGTACTTC | TRBJ2-5 | few | NA | TRBV2
CATSRDLPGQGYEQYF | TGTGCCACCAGCAGAGATCTACCGGGACAGGGCTACGAGCAGTACTTC | TRBJ2-7 | many | TRBD1 | TRBV15
CASSLSSGSPYEQYF | TGCGCCAGCAGCTTGAGTAGCGGGAGCCCCTACGAGCAGTACTTC | TRBJ2-7 | few | TRBD2 | TRBV5-1
CSASGTGGYEQYF | TGCAGTGCTTCCGGGACAGGGGGCTACGAGCAGTACTTC | TRBJ2-7 | NA | TRBD1 | TRBV20-1
CSASPGTSGRKPPYEQYF | TGCAGTGCTAGTCCAGGGACTAGCGGGAGGAAGCCGCCCTACGAGCAGTACTTC | TRBJ2-7 | few | TRBD2 | TRBV20-1
CASSSLQVDTQYF | TGTGCCAGCAGCTCCCTCCAAGTGGATACGCAGTATTTT | TRBJ2-3 | NA | NA | TRBV11-1
CSVDRLAGDTDTQYF | TGCAGCGTTGACCGACTAGCGGGAGACACAGATACGCAGTATTTT | TRBJ2-3 | few | TRBD2 | TRBV29-1
CASRGETYEQYF | TGTGCCAGCAGAGGGGAAACCTACGAGCAGTACTTC | TRBJ2-7 | NA | NA | TRBV28
CSDGQGLPNYGYTF | TGCAGCGACGGACAGGGGCTCCCTAACTATGGCTACACCTTC | TRBJ1-2 | few | TRBD1 | TRBV29-1
CASSPAGLRGYNEQFF | TGTGCCAGCAGCCCCGCGGGACTACGGGGATACAATGAGCAGTTCTTC | TRBJ2-1 | few | TRBD2 | TRBV11-2
CASSFRTSKPDNEQFF | TGTGCCAGCAGCTTCCGGACTAGTAAGCCCGACAATGAGCAGTTCTTC | TRBJ2-1 | many | TRBD2 | TRBV13
CASSEGSRETQYF | TGTGCCAGCAGTGAAGGGTCCCGCGAGACCCAGTACTTC | TRBJ2-5 | few | NA | TRBV2
CASSTTGTNYGYTF | TGTGCCAGCAGCACGACAGGCACTAACTATGGCTACACCTTC | TRBJ1-2 | many | NA | TRBV12-3/TRBV12-4
CACIPPGRSKDEQFF | TGTGCCTGCATTCCCCCGGGACGCTCTAAGGATGAGCAGTTCTTC | TRBJ2-1 | few | NA | TRBV28
CASSPAGNTEAFF | TGTGCCAGCAGCCCCGCCGGGAACACTGAAGCTTTCTTT | TRBJ1-1 | few | NA | TRBV12-3/TRBV12-4
CSARVESRRNTGELFF | TGCAGTGCTAGAGTTGAGTCACGTCGGAACACCGGGGAGCTGTTTTTT | TRBJ2-2 | NA | NA | TRBV20-1
CASSPDITTEAFF | TGTGCCAGCTCACCAGACATTACCACTGAAGCTTTCTTT | TRBJ1-1 | many | NA | TRBV18
CAWRQGSRNTEAFF | TGTGCCTGGAGACAGGGTTCTCGGAACACTGAAGCTTTCTTT | TRBJ1-1 | few | NA | TRBV30
CASSPGWEGDYNEQFF | TGTGCCAGCAGCCCCGGGTGGGAGGGGGACTACAATGAGCAGTTCTTC | TRBJ2-1 | many | NA | TRBV7-9
CASSLTGREYNEQFF | TGTGCCAGCAGCTTAACAGGGAGAGAATACAATGAGCAGTTCTTC | TRBJ2-1 | few | NA | TRBV7-3
CASRATGRGDQPQHF | TGTGCCAGCAGGGCTACCGGAAGGGGCGACCAGCCCCAGCATTTT | TRBJ1-5 | many | NA | TRBV28